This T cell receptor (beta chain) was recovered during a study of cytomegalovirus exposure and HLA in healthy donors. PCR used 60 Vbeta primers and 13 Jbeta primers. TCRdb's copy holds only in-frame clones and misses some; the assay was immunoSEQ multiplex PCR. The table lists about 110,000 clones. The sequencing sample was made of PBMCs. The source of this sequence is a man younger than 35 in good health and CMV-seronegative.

CDR3 DNA sequence: TGTGCCAGCAGTGGAAGATTAGGCAATCAGCCCCAGCATTTT. Amino acids: CASSGRLGNQPQHF. J is TRBJ1-5 and V is TRBV6-1; D not certain. The CDR3 length is 14 residues. V was shortened by 4 bases and J by 2 bases, with 9 bases between the two germline ends. CDR1 MNHNS and CDR2 SASEGT come from the germline V gene.